This T cell receptor (beta chain) is from a study of blood T cell repertoires in COVID-19. Background on the study: In each case, the material was cDNA or gDNA derived from T cells, B-cell-depleted T cells, or PBMCs.

Profiled with immunoSEQ multiplex PCR; TCRdb holds only in-frame clones, not every one. The data contain approximately 400,000 clones, around 88% of them singletons. Trimming shortened V by 0 bases and J by 7 bases, and 18 bases separated the two germline ends. Germline CDR1 reads LGHDT; CDR2 reads YNNKEL (reference sequence). This CDR3 region has 16 residues. Sequencing input: peripheral blood. The sequence came from a woman in her fifties or sixties with COVID-19, enrolled during active disease. V gene TRBV3-1 (or the pseudogene TRBV3-2) combines with J gene TRBJ2-5; D remains unclear. CDR3 sequence (DNA): TGTGCCAGCAGCCAAGATTATAACCACAGCCCTTCGACCCAGTACTTC. Translation gives CASSQDYNHSPSTQYF.